This T cell receptor (beta chain) was profiled in a study of blood T cells in healthy people across ages. This clonotype was recorded at least ten times. What it binds is unknown. The sample providers were healthy Caucasian people from Russia, aged about 6 to 90. This CDR3 is built from 14 residues. Trimming cost V 3 bases and J 4 bases, with 13 bases left between them. Germline V gene sequence: CDR1 MNHEY, CDR2 SMNVEV (reference sequence). It was with a sample-barcoded 5' primer and a J-beta primer mix that a second PCR of roughly 7 to 12 cycles was run. From the 5' RACE reads, TCRdb called clonotypes with MiXCR, one entry per CDR3 protein. The sample contains about 930,000 distinct CDR3 sequences, almost 30% of which appear only once. Overall study results and limits: Higher diversity, along with more naive CD4+ cells, distinguished long-lived donors from aged donors.

These data also formed part of another study, on T cells of mothers and their children. That study reports: The second PCR's M1S primer added sample barcodes and 2-4 random nucleotides.

The sequence derives from a woman aged 40 to 50 in good health. Sequencing input: blood. The rearrangement joins TRBV27 to TRBJ2-7, with D maybe TRBD1 (6 bases). The CDR3 region has the DNA TGTGCCAGCAGTTTGAGCCAGGGGTTTTACGAGCAGTACTTC. Translated, it gives CASSLSQGFYEQYF.